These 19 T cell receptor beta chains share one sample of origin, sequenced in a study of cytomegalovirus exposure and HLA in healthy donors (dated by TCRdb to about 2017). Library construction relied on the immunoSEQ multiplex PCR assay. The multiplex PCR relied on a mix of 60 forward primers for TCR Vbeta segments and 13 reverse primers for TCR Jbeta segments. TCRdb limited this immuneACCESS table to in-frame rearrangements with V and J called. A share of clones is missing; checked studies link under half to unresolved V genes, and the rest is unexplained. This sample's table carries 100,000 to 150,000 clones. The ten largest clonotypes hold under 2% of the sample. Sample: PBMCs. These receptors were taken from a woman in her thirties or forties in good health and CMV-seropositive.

CDR3 in DNA: TGCGCCAGCAGCCAAGATCCTAGCGGGACCTACGAGCAGTACTTC. Translating gives CASSQDPSGTYEQYF. This rearrangement joins TRBV4-3 to TRBJ2-7; 9 bases line up with TRBD2. This CDR3 comprises 15 residues. The ends lost 0 bases at V and 2 bases at J; junction bases unmatched: 2. Germline loops: CDR1 LGHNA, CDR2 YSLEER.

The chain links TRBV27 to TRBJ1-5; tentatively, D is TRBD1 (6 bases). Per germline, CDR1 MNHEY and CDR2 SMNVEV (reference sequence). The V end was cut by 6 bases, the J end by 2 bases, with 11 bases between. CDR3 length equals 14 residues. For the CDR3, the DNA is TGTGCCAGCAGCCTCACAGGGCGCAATCAGCCCCAGCATTTT. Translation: CASSLTGRNQPQHF.

The CDR3 region has the DNA TGTGCCATCAGTGAGCCGAGCGGGAACTATGGCTACACCTTC. Protein: CAISEPSGNYGYTF. This chain joins TRBV10-3 and TRBJ1-2; D gene ambiguous. Germline assignment: CDR1 ENHRY and CDR2 SYGVKD. V was pared by 2 bases and J by 2 bases, with 9 bases between. This CDR3 contains 14 residues.

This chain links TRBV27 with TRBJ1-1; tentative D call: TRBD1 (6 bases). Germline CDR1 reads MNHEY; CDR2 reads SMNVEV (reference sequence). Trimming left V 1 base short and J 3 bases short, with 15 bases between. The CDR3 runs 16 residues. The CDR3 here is CASSLLGMRGYTEAFF. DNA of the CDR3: TGTGCCAGCAGTTTATTAGGGATGAGGGGGTACACTGAAGCTTTCTTT.

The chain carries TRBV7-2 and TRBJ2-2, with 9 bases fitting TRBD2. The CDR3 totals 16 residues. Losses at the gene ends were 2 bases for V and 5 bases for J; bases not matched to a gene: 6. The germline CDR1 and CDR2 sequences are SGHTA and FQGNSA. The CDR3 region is CASSLPGTSNTGELFF. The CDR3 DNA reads TGTGCCAGCAGCTTACCCGGGACTAGCAATACCGGGGAGCTGTTTTTT.

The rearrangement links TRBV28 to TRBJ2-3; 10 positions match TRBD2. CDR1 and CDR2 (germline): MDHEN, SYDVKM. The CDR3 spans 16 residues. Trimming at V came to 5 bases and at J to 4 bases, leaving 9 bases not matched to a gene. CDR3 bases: TGTGCCAGCAGTCCCCGGCGTAGCGGGAGGTCAGATACGCAGTATTTT. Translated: CASSPRRSGRSDTQYF.

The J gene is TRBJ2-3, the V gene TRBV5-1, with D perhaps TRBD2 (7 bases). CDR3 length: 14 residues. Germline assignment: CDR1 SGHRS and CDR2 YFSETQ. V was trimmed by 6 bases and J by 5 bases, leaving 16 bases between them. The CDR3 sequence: CASTNGGAKDTQYF. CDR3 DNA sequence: TGCGCCAGCACTAATGGGGGGGCGAAAGATACGCAGTATTTT.

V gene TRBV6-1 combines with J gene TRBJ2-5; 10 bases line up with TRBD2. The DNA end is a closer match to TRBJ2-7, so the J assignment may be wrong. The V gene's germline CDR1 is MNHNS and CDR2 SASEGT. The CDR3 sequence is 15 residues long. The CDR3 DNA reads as TGTGCCAGCAGTGCCCTTCCTAGCGGGAGCTACGAGCAGTACTTC. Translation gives CASSALPSGSYEQYF.

CDR3 DNA sequence: TGTGCCAGCAGCTTAGGACAGAGTGCAGATACGCAGTATTTT. Its protein is CASSLGQSADTQYF. The V call is TRBV5-4, the J call TRBJ2-3; possible D gene TRBD1, 6 bases. Per germline, CDR1 SGHNT and CDR2 YYREEE (reference sequence). The V end was cut by 2 bases, the J end by 4 bases, with 11 bases between. The CDR3 sequence is 14 residues long. The full variable domain, rest sourced from reference TRBV5-4 and TRBJ2-3, is ETGVTQSPTHLIKTRGQQVTLRCSSQSGHNTVSWYQQALGQGPQFIFQYYREEENGRGNFPPRFSGLQFPNYSSELNVNALELDDSALYLCASSLGQSADTQYFGPGTRLTVL.

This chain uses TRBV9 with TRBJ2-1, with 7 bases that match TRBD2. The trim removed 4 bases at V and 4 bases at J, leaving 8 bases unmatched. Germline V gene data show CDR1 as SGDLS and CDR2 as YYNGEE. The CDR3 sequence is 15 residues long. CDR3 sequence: CASSLPSGAYNEQFF. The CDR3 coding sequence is TGTGCCAGCAGCCTCCCTAGCGGAGCATACAATGAGCAGTTCTTC.

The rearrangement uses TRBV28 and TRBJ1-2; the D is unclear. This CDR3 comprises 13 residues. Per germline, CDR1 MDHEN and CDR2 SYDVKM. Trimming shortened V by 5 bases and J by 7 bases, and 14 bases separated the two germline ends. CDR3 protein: CASSHGRGSGYTF. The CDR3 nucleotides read TGTGCCAGCAGTCACGGGCGGGGAAGTGGCTACACCTTC.

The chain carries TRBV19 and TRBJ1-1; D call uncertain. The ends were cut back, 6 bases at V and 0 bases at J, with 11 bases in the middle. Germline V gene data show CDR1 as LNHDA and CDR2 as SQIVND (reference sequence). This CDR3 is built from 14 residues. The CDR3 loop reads CASRWGDMNTEAFF. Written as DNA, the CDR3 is TGTGCCAGTAGATGGGGAGACATGAACACTGAAGCTTTCTTT.

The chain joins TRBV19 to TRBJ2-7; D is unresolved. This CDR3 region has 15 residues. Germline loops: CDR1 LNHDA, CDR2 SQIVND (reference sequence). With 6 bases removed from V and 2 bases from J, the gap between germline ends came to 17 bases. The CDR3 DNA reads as TGTGCCAGTAGCCTAGAGGTCAGCGCTACCTACGAGCAGTACTTC. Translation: CASSLEVSATYEQYF.

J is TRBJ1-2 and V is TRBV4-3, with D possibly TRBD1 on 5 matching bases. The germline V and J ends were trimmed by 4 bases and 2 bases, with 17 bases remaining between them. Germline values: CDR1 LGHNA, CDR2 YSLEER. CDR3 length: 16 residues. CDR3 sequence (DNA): TGCGCCAGCAGCCTTTGGAGAGGGGAGGGGAACTATGGCTACACCTTC. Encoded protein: CASSLWRGEGNYGYTF.

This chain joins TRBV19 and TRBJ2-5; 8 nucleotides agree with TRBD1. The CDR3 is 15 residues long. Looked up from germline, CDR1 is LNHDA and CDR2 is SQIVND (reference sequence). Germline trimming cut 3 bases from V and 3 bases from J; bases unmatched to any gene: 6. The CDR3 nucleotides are TGTGCCAGTAGTATGACCGGGACAGGTGAAGAGACCCAGTACTTC. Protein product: CASSMTGTGEETQYF.

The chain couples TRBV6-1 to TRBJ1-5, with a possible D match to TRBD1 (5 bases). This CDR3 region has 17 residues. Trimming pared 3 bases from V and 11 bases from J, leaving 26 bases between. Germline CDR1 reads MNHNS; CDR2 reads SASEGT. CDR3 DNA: TGTGCCAGCAGTGATAATCAGGGAAGGGAAATAATCAGGGCCCAGCATTTT. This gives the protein CASSDNQGREIIRAQHF.

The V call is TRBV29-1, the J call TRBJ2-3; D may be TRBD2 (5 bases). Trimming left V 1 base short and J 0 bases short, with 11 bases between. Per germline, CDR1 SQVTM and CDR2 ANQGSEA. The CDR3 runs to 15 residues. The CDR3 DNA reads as TGCAGCGTTGAAGGGGGTAGCGAAAGCACAGATACGCAGTATTTT. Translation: CSVEGGSESTDTQYF.

CDR3 coding DNA: TGTGCCAGCAGCACCGAAGCGACAGGGAGGCTCTTCTTC. Its protein product is CASSTEATGRLFF. This rearrangement joins TRBV21-1 to TRBJ2-7; TRBD1 is the table's D call, not checked against the DNA. TRBV21-1 is a documented pseudogene. The CDR3 totals 13 residues.

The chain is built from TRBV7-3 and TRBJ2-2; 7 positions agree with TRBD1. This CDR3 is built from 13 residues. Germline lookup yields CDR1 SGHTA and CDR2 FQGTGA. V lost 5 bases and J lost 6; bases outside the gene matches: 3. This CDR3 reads CASSPQGAGELFF. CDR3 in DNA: TGTGCCAGCAGCCCTCAGGGGGCCGGGGAGCTGTTTTTT.